This T cell receptor (beta chain) was found in a study of T cells in Graves' hyperthyroidism and ophthalmopathy (dated by TCRdb to the late 2010s). For the study in its entirety: To identify distinguishing TCR V-J signatures, a discovery cohort of around 100 patients was used, comprising some 45 with Graves' ophthalmopathy and roughly 60 with stable Graves' hyperthyroidism. According to the paper, TCR Vbeta CDR3 sequencing was carried out on over 130 peripheral blood samples, which came from more than 40 ophthalmopathy, around 74 hyperthyroidism and some 17 progressor patients. An independent validation cohort of about 19 hyperthyroidism patients and about 15 patients who later progressed to ophthalmopathy tested prospective prediction of ophthalmopathy. Once sampling was done, hyperthyroidism patients were given methimazole at a starting dose of 30 mg daily, whereas ophthalmopathy patients were given high-dose intravenous methylprednisolone. In addition, the study compared T-cell repertoires in thyroid tissue and in blood from roughly six Graves' hyperthyroidism patients. The 100 or so discovery patients were divided at random into training and test sets in a 7:3 ratio.

Results the study describes overall, beyond this receptor: No statistical method was used to fix the sample size in advance, and group allocation was not hidden from the investigators. A 13 V-J signature model separated ophthalmopathy from stable hyperthyroidism, with approximately 87% sensitivity and 81% to 83% specificity in cross-validation and 80%/75% in testing. Most expanded thyroid clonotypes (frequency above 0.001) were also detected in blood, suggesting blood repertoires may reflect thyroid immune responses. In validation, the model predicted progression to ophthalmopathy with around 71% sensitivity and about 72% specificity, a median of approximately 6.7 months before onset.

The junction shows trimming of 0 bases on V and 2 bases on J, plus 14 bases between the germline ends. From the cysteine through the phenylalanine, the CDR3 covers 16 amino acids. Only CDR3 DNA remains: 48 bases, in frame from the first base. Looking up the germline V gene (reference sequence) yields CDR1 MNHNY and CDR2 SVGAGI. In regard to this clonotype: The antigen this receptor binds is unknown. No qualities accompany the bases; no much larger clone lies one base away.

Any patient with an uncontrolled infection, another autoimmune disease, pregnancy or lactation was excluded. Clinical symptoms, serum thyroxine and TRAb, thyroid ultrasound, and orbital computed tomography formed the basis for the diagnoses. Total RNA was extracted with Trizol reagent, and quality was checked on an Agilent 2100 Bioanalyzer. TCR beta CDR3 regions were amplified from RNA transcripts. For the first round of RT-PCR on the TCR CDR3, the HTBI primer set was used together with the Qiagen OneStep RT-PCR kit. The libraries were constructed in a second round of multiplex PCR and then size-selected and purified. Libraries were sequenced paired-end with 100 bp reads on an Illumina HiSeq2000. Per the source publication's procedure: SOAPnuke was used to process the raw data, with reads discarded if the reads contained adapters or uncalled bases, had a mean Phred below 15, or lacked an exact constant-primer or identifier match. COPE v1.2.5 was used to merge the high-quality paired reads, and each unique nucleotide sequence was defined as a clonotype. Clonotypes were aligned to IMGT TRBV, TRBD and TRBJ reference segments using MiTCR v1.1. Analysis was restricted to V-J combinations with a frequency above 0.0001, which covered approximately 99% of repertoires. A TCS score was defined as the ratio between F50 (clonal expansion) and ExV (chaos), using BLOSUM62-based TCRdist between CDR3 peptides within each V-J. Welch's t-statistics and random forest reduced 500 to 550 V-J features to 10 to 15, which were used in a naive Bayes classifier (R e1071). The Morisita-Horn index was used to measure how similar the thyroid and blood repertoires were. The public reads were run again by TCRdb, first through fastp at Q25 and then through MiXCR, and only productive beta chains were kept. One record per CDR3 amino acid sequence lists the most common genes and DNA. These V and J calls originate from TCRdb's pipeline instead of the authors' own analysis. The sample has around 660,000 distinct CDR3 sequences on record, about 45% of them singletons. Together, the top ten hold less than 9.5% of the sample.

The V gene is TRBV6-6 and the J gene is TRBJ2-7; the D segment is perhaps TRBD1 or TRBD2, each sharing 5 matched bases. This TCR came from an adult man with Graves' disease, either hyperthyroidism or ophthalmopathy (not recorded which). Sample: peripheral blood or thyroid tissue (not recorded which). The CDR3 protein is CASSYSVTGTPYEQYF. The DNA sequence is as follows: TGTGCCAGCAGTTACTCCGTTACGGGGACCCCCTACGAGCAGTACTTC.